Below, 8 T cell receptor beta chains from the same sample are listed, as sequenced in a study of metastatic and nonmetastatic thyroid tumors. TCRdb re-analyzed the PCR reads through MiXCR. Counted here are tens of thousands of clones, about 25% occurring once; the ten biggest clones make up around 3.4%. Treatment of any kind had been given to no patient before thyroid surgery. Sequences were obtained from blood. These receptors all come from a male donor with papillary thyroid cancer or a benign thyroid nodule (not recorded which). Some clones in this sample may be carry-over from other donors' samples.

The DNA of the CDR3 is TGCAGTGCTAGAGATCTAATCGGCAGGGTTGGCTACACCTTC. It is translated as CSARDLIGRVGYTF. This rearrangement joins TRBV20-1 to TRBJ1-2, with D possibly being TRBD1 (5 bases). The CDR3 sequence is 14 residues long. Germline loops: CDR1 DFQATT, CDR2 SNEGSKA (reference sequence). V lost 0 bases and J lost 7, with 15 bases in between.

The J gene is TRBJ1-6, the V gene TRBV11-1, with D maybe TRBD1 (6 bases). The germline CDR1 and CDR2 sequences are SGHAT and FQDESV (reference sequence). V was clipped by 4 bases and J by 8 bases, with 21 bases between them. The CDR3 loop spans 17 amino acids. CDR3 amino acids: CASSSPSRTARDSPLHF. Here the CDR3 DNA reads TGTGCCAGCAGCTCCCCATCCCGGACAGCCAGGGATTCACCCCTCCACTTT.

This clone was seen only a few times. The CDR3 spells CASGLGLSWADTQYF. The CDR3 coding sequence is TGTGCTAGTGGTTTGGGTCTATCTTGGGCGGATACGCAGTATTTT. The chain is built from TRBV12-5 and TRBJ2-3; D is uncertain. Germline V gene sequence: CDR1 LGHNT, CDR2 FRNRAP. The CDR3 spans 15 residues. V lost 1 base to trimming and J lost 6 bases, with 14 bases between them.

A few counts support this clone. Compared with germline, one end of the junction differs, possibly owing to a read error. The J gene is TRBJ1-3, the V gene TRBV6-5; D ambiguous. The CDR3 extends over 17 amino acids. Germline CDR1 is MNHEY and CDR2 is SVGAGI. In DNA, the CDR3 is TGTGCCAGCAGCTACTCTAGACCGCGATTCTCTGGAAACACCATATATTTT. It yields the protein CASSYSRPRFSGNTIYF.

The genes are TRBV27 and TRBJ1-6; TRBD1 matches at 7 bases. The J segment lost 7 bases and the V segment lost 4 bases, leaving 1 base of the junction unmatched. This CDR3 is built from 13 residues. Per the germline V gene, CDR1 is MNHEY and CDR2 is SMNVEV (reference sequence). The CDR3 reads CASSSQGNSPLHF. In nucleotides, the CDR3 is TGTGCCAGCAGTTCACAGGGGAATTCACCCCTCCACTTT.

This clone occurred many times. The CDR3 here is CASSPASRGQVQYF. Written as DNA, the CDR3 is TGTGCCAGCAGCCCCGCCTCTAGGGGGCAAGTGCAGTACTTC. The chain employs TRBV7-6 and TRBJ2-7; 7 nucleotides align to TRBD1. Germline lookup yields CDR1 SGHVS and CDR2 FNYEAQ. The V gene end was trimmed by 5 bases and the J gene end by 9 bases; junction bases not matched to a gene: 13. This CDR3 has 14 residues.

This clone was detected ten times or more. The chain joins TRBV4-2 to TRBJ2-3; D is unresolved. Germline CDR1 is LGHNA and CDR2 is YNFKEQ. V lost 0 bases, J lost 6 bases, and 10 bases lay in between. The CDR3 is made up of 14 amino acids. The DNA of the CDR3 is TGTGCCAGCAGCCAAGAATTGACGGGTGATACGCAGTATTTT. This codes for CASSQELTGDTQYF.

This clone ranks as medium-sized. V gene TRBV2 combines with J gene TRBJ2-3; TRBD2 matches 7 bases. V gave up 8 bases and J gave up 6 bases; unmatched junction bases: 2. The germline V gene has CDR1 SNHLY and CDR2 FYNNEI. The CDR3 covers 11 residues. The CDR3 reads CASGGEDTQYF. DNA of the CDR3: TGTGCCAGCGGGGGGGAGGATACGCAGTATTTT.